What follows are 4 T cell receptor beta chains derived from one specimen sequenced in a study of cytomegalovirus exposure and HLA in healthy donors. The PCR employed 60 Vbeta primers together with 13 Jbeta primers. Data came from immunoSEQ multiplex PCR; TCRdb stores just in-frame clones and leaves some out. The table shows about 120,000 clones, with about three fifths occurring only once. Material: PBMCs. The receptor set was obtained from a middle-aged woman in good health and CMV-seropositive.

V gene TRBV19 combines with J gene TRBJ1-1; possible D gene TRBD1, 6 bases. The V and J ends lost 3 bases and 3 bases respectively, with 11 bases between them. The CDR3 contains 14 residues. The V gene's germline CDR1 is LNHDA and CDR2 SQIVND (reference sequence). This chain's CDR3 is CASSMGAGDTEAFF. In nucleotides, the CDR3 is TGTGCCAGTAGTATGGGGGCTGGGGACACTGAAGCTTTCTTT.

The DNA of the CDR3 is TGTGCCAGCAGTGACGACAGGGATCCAGGTACGCAGTATTTT. This codes for CASSDDRDPGTQYF. The genes are TRBV6-4 and TRBJ2-3, with 7 bases fitting TRBD1. The CDR3 has 14 amino acids. J gave up 8 bases and V 2 bases, and 7 bases lay outside the gene matches. Germline assignment: CDR1 MRHNA and CDR2 SNTAGT.

This clone was counted only a few times. The chain couples TRBV30 to TRBJ2-3; 9 nucleotides match TRBD2. The germline V gene encodes CDR1 GTSNPN and CDR2 SVGIG (reference sequence). The CDR3 runs to 13 residues. The junction had 7 bases not matched to a gene; V was cut back by 3 bases and J by 9 bases. CDR3 residues: CAWRRRGGETQYF. The CDR3, as DNA: TGTGCCTGGAGGAGGCGGGGGGGCGAGACGCAGTATTTT. The full variable domain, completed using reference TRBV30 and TRBJ2-3, is SQTIHQWPATLVQPVGSPLSLECTVEGTSNPNLYWYRQAAGRGLQLLFYSVGIGQISSEVPQNLSASRPQDRQFILSSKKLLLSDSGFYLCAWRRRGGETQYFGPGTRLTVL.

V usage is TRBV7-6 and J usage is TRBJ2-7, with a weak D call TRBD2 (5 bases). The CDR3 is 14 amino acids. Trimming removed 5 bases at V and 2 bases at J, with 13 bases between. Germline V gene data show CDR1 as SGHVS and CDR2 as FNYEAQ. The CDR3 DNA follows: TGTGCCAGCAGCCCGGTAACCGGGACCTACGAGCAGTACTTC. Encoded protein: CASSPVTGTYEQYF.